Listed here are 12 T cell receptor beta chains from one sample, sequenced in a study of T cell clonality in common variable immunodeficiency. Libraries were prepared by immunoSEQ multiplex PCR; TCRdb keeps only in-frame clonotypes and omits some of them. The sample includes roughly 58,000 clones, none of them occurring once. Sequenced sample: peripheral blood mononuclear cells. All receptors derive from a person aged 18 to 75 in good health.

This clone was observed at least ten times. The read gets to within 3 residues of the CDR3 end, and the germline J gene fills in the rest. This chain joins TRBV5-1 and TRBJ2-7, with a tentative D call TRBD1 (6 bases). V lost 3 bases to trimming and J lost 5 bases, with 15 bases between them. The CDR3 has 14 amino acids. CDR1 is SGHRS and CDR2 is YFSETQ in the germline V gene. The part of the CDR3 DNA that was read is TGCGCCAGCAGCTGGACAGACTATCGGGACGAG. Translated: CASSWTDYRDE. The CDR3 in full is CASSWTDYRDEQYF. Filled out from reference TRBV5-1 and TRBJ2-7, the complete variable domain reads KAGVTQTPRYLIKTRGQQVTLSCSPISGHRSVSWYQQTPGQGLQFLFEYFSETQRNKGNFPGRFSGRQFSNSRSEMNVSTLELGDSALYLCASSWTDYRDEQYFGPGTRLTVT.

This clone has ten or more counts. The read comes to an end 3 residues before the CDR3 does, leaving the germline J gene to fill in the end. V usage is TRBV18 and J usage is TRBJ2-7; possibly TRBD1 or TRBD2 for D (6 bases each). The V gene's germline CDR1 is KGHSH and CDR2 LQKENI. V dropped 0 bases and J dropped 6 bases, with 12 bases sitting between them. The CDR3 extends over 14 amino acids. Here the CDR3 reads CASSPPTGRSEQYF. The CDR3 bases that were read are TGTGCCAGCTCACCACCTACAGGGAGGAGCGAG.

As regards this clone: The CDR3 end is not reached by the read, which stops 3 residues before it; the germline J gene fills it in. The chain joins TRBV19 to TRBJ2-7, with 7 bases aligning to TRBD2. After removal of 1 base from V and 6 bases from J, the junction contained 3 bases not matched to a gene. Germline CDR1 LNHDA, CDR2 SQIVND (reference sequence). This CDR3 is 13 amino acids long. CDR3: CASSIVASGEQYF. The CDR3 DNA, read in part, is TGTGCCAGTAGTATAGTGGCTAGCGGCGAG.

This clone was detected ten times or more. The CDR3 end lies 3 residues beyond the end of the read and is filled in from the germline J gene. The rearrangement uses TRBV5-4 and TRBJ2-2, with D possibly TRBD1 on 6 matching bases. Between the trimmed V and J ends, which lost 6 bases and 3 bases, there was a span of 18 bases. The CDR3 has 16 residues. Per germline, CDR1 SGHNT and CDR2 YYREEE (reference sequence). CDR3 in amino acids: CASTSFRTEDTGELFF. The DNA read from the CDR3 is TGTGCCAGCACCTCTTTCAGGACAGAAGACACCGGGGAG.

At least ten counts were recorded for this clone. The missing CDR3 end, 3 residues past where the read stops, is filled in from the germline J gene. This chain joins TRBV10-1 and TRBJ2-1; 10 positions match TRBD2. The germline V gene encodes CDR1 WNHNN and CDR2 SYGVQD (reference sequence). This CDR3 has 15 residues. With 5 bases clipped from V and 7 bases from J, the junction kept 8 bases outside the gene matches. The CDR3 DNA, read in part, is TGCGCCAGCAGTCCCCCGGGACTAGCGTGGAATGAG. This translates into CASSPPGLAWNE. The full CDR3 sequence reads CASSPPGLAWNEQFF.

Ten or more counts support this clone. The read comes to an end 3 residues before the CDR3 does, leaving the germline J gene to fill in the end. The rearrangement uses TRBV20-1 and TRBJ2-3; 8 positions agree with TRBD2. Per germline, CDR1 DFQATT and CDR2 SNEGSKA (reference sequence). The junction had 5 bases not matched to a gene; V was cut back by 3 bases and J by 0 bases. The CDR3 has 15 amino acids. This chain's CDR3 is CSASAPSGSTDTQYF. The sequenced CDR3 bases are TGCAGTGCTAGCGCTCCTAGCGGGAGCACAGATACG.

This clone was observed many times. CDR3 region: CAISQTGFYEQYF. The covered CDR3 bases are TGTGCCATCAGTCAGACAGGGTTTTACGAG. The genes are TRBV10-3 and TRBJ2-7; 7 bases are shared with TRBD1. The CDR3 end falls 3 residues outside the read, so it is completed with the germline J gene. Germline V gene data show CDR1 as ENHRY and CDR2 as SYGVKD. The CDR3 has 13 amino acids. V lost 5 bases, J lost 4 bases, and 5 bases stayed unmatched.

The sample holds many counts of this clone. The CDR3 goes on 3 residues after the read ends, and that part is filled in from the germline J gene. J is TRBJ2-3 and V is TRBV7-3; TRBD1 aligns across 7 bases. CDR3 length: 14 residues. Germline CDR1 SGHTA, CDR2 FQGTGA. V lost 5 bases to trimming and J lost 2 bases; unmatched junction nucleotides: 4. Partial CDR3 DNA: TGTGCCAGCAGCCCGGGACAGCCCACAGATACG. Protein sequence: CASSPGQPTDT. The full-length CDR3 reads as CASSPGQPTDTQYF.

This clone was detected ten times or more. The read terminates 3 residues ahead of where the CDR3 ends, so the germline J gene completes it. The V and J genes are TRBV19 and TRBJ2-7; a weak D match, TRBD1 (5 bases). CDR1 and CDR2 from the germline V gene are LNHDA and SQIVND (reference sequence). Trimming shortened V by 3 bases and J by 1 base, and 10 bases separated the two germline ends. The length of the CDR3 is 14 residues. CDR3 protein: CASSIAGPSYEQYF. Partial CDR3 DNA: TGTGCCAGTAGTATCGCAGGGCCATCCTACGAG.

This clone was observed at least ten times. The read halts 3 residues ahead of the CDR3 end, with the missing end drawn from the germline J gene. J is TRBJ2-3 and V is TRBV7-3; perhaps TRBD2 as D (6 bases). The V gene's germline CDR1 is SGHTA and CDR2 FQGTGA. CDR3 length: 15 residues. The ends were cut back, 1 base at V and 3 bases at J, with 11 bases in the middle. The CDR3 loop is CASSLNPGGTDTQYF. The DNA read from the CDR3 is TGTGCCAGCAGCTTAAACCCTGGGGGGACAGATACG.

This clone was detected many times. Sequencing ends 3 residues short of the CDR3 end; the germline J gene provides the rest. J is TRBJ2-1 and V is TRBV2; 10 bases match TRBD2. Per germline, CDR1 SNHLY and CDR2 FYNNEI. The V segment lost 7 bases and the J segment 4 bases; nucleotides outside the gene matches: 7. This CDR3 is built from 15 residues. The sequenced part of the CDR3 DNA is TGTGCCAGCATCGTATCAGCGGGAGGGTACAATGAG. Amino acids: CASIVSAGGYNE. In full, the CDR3 is CASIVSAGGYNEQFF. Drawing the rest from reference TRBV2 and TRBJ2-1, the complete variable domain is EPEVTQTPSHQVTQMGQEVILRCVPISNHLYFYWYRQILGQKVEFLVSFYNNEISEKSEIFDDQFSVERPDGSNFTLKIRSTKLEDSAMYFCASIVSAGGYNEQFFGPGTRLTVL.

This clone was observed at least ten times. The read is 3 residues too short to cover the CDR3 end, so that end is filled in from the germline J gene. The gene calls are TRBV11-2 and TRBJ1-2, with D tentatively TRBD1 (6 bases). Germline lookup yields CDR1 SGHAT and CDR2 FQNNGV. V lost 3 bases to trimming and J lost 6 bases, with 11 bases between them. The CDR3 has 13 residues. The chain's CDR3 is CASSFTRGDGYTF. The covered CDR3 bases are TGTGCCAGCAGCTTTACCAGGGGTGATGGC.